This passage covers 9 T cell receptor beta chains from one sample sequenced in a study of blood T cells in healthy people across ages. Primed by a sample-barcoded 5' primer and a J-beta primer mix, a second PCR proceeded for 7 to 11 cycles. TCRdb independently ran MiXCR on the 5' RACE reads; one entry per CDR3 protein. The sample lists around 1,900,000 distinct CDR3 sequences; around 40% were seen once. The sample comprised blood. These receptor sequences come from a human donor in good health.

This clonotype has more than one count but fewer than ten. V is TRBV4-3 and J is TRBJ2-1; D is unresolved. The CDR3 covers 16 residues. Deletions cut 4 bases from V and 0 bases from J, with 13 bases between. Germline V gives CDR1 LGHNA, CDR2 YSLEER. In nucleotides, the CDR3 is TGCGCCAGCAGCCGGGAACTTGTAAGCTCCTACAATGAGCAGTTCTTC. Translated, it gives CASSRELVSSYNEQFF.

This clonotype turned up a few times. This chain joins TRBV4-3 and TRBJ2-5; a weak D match, TRBD2 (5 bases). Germline CDR1 is LGHNA and CDR2 is YSLEER. V lost 4 bases to trimming and J lost 1 base, with 16 bases between them. The CDR3 runs 16 residues. CDR3 region: CASSPSPSGSQETQYF. The CDR3 DNA sequence: TGCGCCAGCAGCCCAAGCCCTAGTGGGAGCCAAGAGACCCAGTACTTC.

V gene TRBV7-9 combines with J gene TRBJ2-7, with TRBD1 as a possible D gene (5 bases). There are 15 residues in the CDR3. CDR1 and CDR2 from the germline V gene are SEHNR and FQNEAQ (reference sequence). Trimming stripped 2 bases from V and 7 bases from J, with 18 bases between. CDR3 region: CASSLSPFRAGEQYF. The CDR3 bases are TGTGCCAGCAGCTTATCTCCCTTCAGGGCAGGGGAGCAGTACTTC.

The chain joins TRBV5-1 to TRBJ1-2; D perhaps matches TRBD1 (6 bases). Germline V gene lookup returns CDR1 SGHRS and CDR2 YFSETQ. The CDR3 runs 17 residues. V lost 4 bases and J 4 bases, leaving 23 bases between the germline ends. The CDR3 loop reads CASSTSGRGAQGYGYTF. CDR3 nucleotide sequence: TGCGCCAGCAGCACTTCCGGGCGGGGGGCGCAAGGCTATGGCTACACCTTC.

The chain carries TRBV5-1 and TRBJ2-6; TRBD1 aligns across 7 bases. V lost 4 bases to trimming and J lost 0 bases; unmatched junction nucleotides: 13. This CDR3 is built from 19 residues. Germline V gene lookup returns CDR1 SGHRS and CDR2 YFSETQ. The CDR3 sequence is CASSARRQGSISGANVLTF. DNA of the CDR3: TGCGCCAGCAGCGCCCGAAGACAGGGATCCATCTCTGGGGCCAACGTCCTGACTTTC.

The V and J genes are TRBV7-2 and TRBJ2-3, with 10 bases fitting TRBD2. The trim removed 1 base at V and 2 bases at J, leaving 9 bases unmatched. CDR1 SGHTA and CDR2 FQGNSA come from the germline V gene. The CDR3 runs 18 residues. The CDR3 loop is CASSLERGGHSLTDTQYF. The CDR3 nucleotides read TGTGCCAGCAGCTTAGAGCGGGGGGGCCATAGCCTCACAGATACGCAGTATTTT.

The CDR3 is CSARTGRIRDGQFF. The CDR3 coding sequence is TGCAGCGCCCGGACAGGGAGGATAAGGGATGGGCAGTTCTTC. The chain has TRBV29-1 and TRBJ2-1; 8 positions match TRBD1. In germline, CDR1 is SQVTM, CDR2 ANQGSEA. V shed 7 bases, J shed 12 bases, and the junction held 17 bases outside the gene matches. The CDR3 runs 14 residues.

The chain combines TRBV27 with TRBJ1-2; D gene ambiguous. Deletions cut 3 bases from V and 8 bases from J, with 16 bases between. The CDR3 has 14 residues. Germline V lookup: CDR1 MNHEY, CDR2 SMNVEV (reference sequence). CDR3 in DNA: TGTGCCAGCAGTTTTCGACCTATAGCTCCGGGCTACACCTTC. Its protein product is CASSFRPIAPGYTF.

This clonotype was seen only a few times. The chain employs TRBV20-1 and TRBJ2-7, with a tentative D call TRBD1 (6 bases). V lost 5 bases and J 0 bases, leaving 20 bases between the germline ends. Per the germline V gene, CDR1 is DFQATT and CDR2 is SNEGSKA (reference sequence). The CDR3 is made up of 16 amino acids. In DNA, the CDR3 is TGCAGTGCTCTACCCGACCTAGACAGGTTCTCCTACGAGCAGTACTTC. Amino acid sequence: CSALPDLDRFSYEQYF.